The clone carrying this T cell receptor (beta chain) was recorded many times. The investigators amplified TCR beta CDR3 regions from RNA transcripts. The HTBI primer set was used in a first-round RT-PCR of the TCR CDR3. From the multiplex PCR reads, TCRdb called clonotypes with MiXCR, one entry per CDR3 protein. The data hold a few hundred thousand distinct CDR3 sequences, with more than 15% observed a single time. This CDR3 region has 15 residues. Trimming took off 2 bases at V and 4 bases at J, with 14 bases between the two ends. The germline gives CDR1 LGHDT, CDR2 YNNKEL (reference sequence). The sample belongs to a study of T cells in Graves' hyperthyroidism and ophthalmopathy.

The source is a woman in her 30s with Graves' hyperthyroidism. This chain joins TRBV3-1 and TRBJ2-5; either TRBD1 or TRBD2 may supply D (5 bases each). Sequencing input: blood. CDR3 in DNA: TGTGCCAGCAGCCAAAGGGGAGTCGAAGGAGAGACCCAGTACTTC. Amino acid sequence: CASSQRGVEGETQYF.